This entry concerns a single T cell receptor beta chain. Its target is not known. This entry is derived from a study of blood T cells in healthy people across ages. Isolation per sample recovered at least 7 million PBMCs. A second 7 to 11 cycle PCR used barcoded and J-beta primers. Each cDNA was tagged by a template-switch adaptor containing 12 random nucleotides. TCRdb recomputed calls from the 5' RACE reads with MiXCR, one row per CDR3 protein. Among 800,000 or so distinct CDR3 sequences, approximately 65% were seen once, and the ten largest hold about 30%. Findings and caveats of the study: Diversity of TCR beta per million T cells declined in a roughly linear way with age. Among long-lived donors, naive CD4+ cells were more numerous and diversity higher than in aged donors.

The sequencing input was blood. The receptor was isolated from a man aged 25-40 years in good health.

The CDR3, as DNA: TGTGCCACCAGCAGAGAGGCGGGTACCGGCTATGGCTACACCTTC. The encoded protein is CATSREAGTGYGYTF. V gene TRBV15 combines with J gene TRBJ1-2, with unresolved D. The CDR3 is made up of 15 amino acids. The ends were cut back, 0 bases at V and 4 bases at J, with 12 bases in the middle. Germline assignment: CDR1 LNHNV and CDR2 YYDKDF (reference sequence).